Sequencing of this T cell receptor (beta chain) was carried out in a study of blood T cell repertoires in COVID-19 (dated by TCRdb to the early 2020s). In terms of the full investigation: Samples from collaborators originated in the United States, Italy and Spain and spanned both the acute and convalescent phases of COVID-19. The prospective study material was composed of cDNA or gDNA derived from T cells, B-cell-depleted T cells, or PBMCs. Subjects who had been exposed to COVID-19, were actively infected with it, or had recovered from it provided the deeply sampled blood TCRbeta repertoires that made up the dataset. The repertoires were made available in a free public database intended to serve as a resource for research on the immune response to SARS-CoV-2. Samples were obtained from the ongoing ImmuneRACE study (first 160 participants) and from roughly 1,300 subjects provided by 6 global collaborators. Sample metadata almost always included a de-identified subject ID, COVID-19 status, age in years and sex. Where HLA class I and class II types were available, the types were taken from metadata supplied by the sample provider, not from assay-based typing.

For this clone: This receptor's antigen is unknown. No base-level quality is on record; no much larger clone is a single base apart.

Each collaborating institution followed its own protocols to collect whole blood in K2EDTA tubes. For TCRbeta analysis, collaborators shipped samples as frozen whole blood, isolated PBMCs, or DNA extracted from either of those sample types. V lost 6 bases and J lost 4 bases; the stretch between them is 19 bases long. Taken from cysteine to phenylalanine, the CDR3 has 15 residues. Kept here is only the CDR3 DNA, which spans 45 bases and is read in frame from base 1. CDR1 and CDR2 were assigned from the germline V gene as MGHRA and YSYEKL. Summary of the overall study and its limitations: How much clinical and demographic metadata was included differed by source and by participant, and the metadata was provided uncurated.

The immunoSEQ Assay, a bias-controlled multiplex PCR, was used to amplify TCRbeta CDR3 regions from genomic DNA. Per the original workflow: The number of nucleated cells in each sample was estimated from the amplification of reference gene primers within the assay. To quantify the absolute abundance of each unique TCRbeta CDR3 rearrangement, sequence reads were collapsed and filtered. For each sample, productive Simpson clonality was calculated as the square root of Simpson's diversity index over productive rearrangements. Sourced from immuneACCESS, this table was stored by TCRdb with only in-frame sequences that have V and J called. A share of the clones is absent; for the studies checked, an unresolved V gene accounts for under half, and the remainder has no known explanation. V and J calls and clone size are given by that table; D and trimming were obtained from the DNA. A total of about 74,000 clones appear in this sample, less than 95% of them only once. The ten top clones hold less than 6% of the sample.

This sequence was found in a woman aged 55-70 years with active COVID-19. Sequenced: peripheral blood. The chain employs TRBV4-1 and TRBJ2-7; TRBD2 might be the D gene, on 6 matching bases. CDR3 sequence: CASSPPSAKSYEQYF. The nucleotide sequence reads TGCGCCAGCAGTCCCCCTAGCGCGAAAAGTTACGAGCAGTACTTC.